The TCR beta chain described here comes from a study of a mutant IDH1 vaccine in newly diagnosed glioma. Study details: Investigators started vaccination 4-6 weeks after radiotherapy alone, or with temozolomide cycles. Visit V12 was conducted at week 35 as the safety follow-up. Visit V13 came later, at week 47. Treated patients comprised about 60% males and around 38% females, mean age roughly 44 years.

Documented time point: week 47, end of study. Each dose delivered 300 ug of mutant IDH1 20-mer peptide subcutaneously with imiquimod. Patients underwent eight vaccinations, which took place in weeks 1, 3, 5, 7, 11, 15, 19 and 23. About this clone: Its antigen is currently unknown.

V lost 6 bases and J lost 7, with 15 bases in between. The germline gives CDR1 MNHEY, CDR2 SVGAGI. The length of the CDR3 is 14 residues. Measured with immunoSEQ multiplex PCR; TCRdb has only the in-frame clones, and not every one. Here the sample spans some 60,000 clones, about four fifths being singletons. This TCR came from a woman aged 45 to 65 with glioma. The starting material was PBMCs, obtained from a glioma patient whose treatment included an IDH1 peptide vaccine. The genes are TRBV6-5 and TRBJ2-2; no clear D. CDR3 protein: CASRPIGLVGELFF. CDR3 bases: TGTGCCAGCAGACCTATCGGGCTTGTCGGGGAGCTGTTTTTT.